The clone carrying this TCR beta chain was counted between two and nine times. TCRdb passed the 5' RACE reads through MiXCR, listing each CDR3 protein once. The sample shows some 500,000 distinct CDR3 sequences, approximately 22% of them seen only once. The sample originates from a study of identical twins. The data also belong to a second study, concerning T cells expressing NK-cell markers.

Material for sequencing was CD4+ T cells sorted from blood. The receptor's source is a woman aged 18-29 years in good health.

DNA for the CDR3: TGTGCCAGCAGCGTAGCTGTCCGCTCCTACAATGAGCAGTTCTTC. Translation: CASSVAVRSYNEQFF. The chain combines TRBV9 with TRBJ2-1; D is uncertain. Germline-derived CDR1 and CDR2 are SGDLS and YYNGEE. The CDR3 is 15 amino acids. Between the trimmed V and J ends, which lost 0 bases and 0 bases, there was a span of 7 bases.